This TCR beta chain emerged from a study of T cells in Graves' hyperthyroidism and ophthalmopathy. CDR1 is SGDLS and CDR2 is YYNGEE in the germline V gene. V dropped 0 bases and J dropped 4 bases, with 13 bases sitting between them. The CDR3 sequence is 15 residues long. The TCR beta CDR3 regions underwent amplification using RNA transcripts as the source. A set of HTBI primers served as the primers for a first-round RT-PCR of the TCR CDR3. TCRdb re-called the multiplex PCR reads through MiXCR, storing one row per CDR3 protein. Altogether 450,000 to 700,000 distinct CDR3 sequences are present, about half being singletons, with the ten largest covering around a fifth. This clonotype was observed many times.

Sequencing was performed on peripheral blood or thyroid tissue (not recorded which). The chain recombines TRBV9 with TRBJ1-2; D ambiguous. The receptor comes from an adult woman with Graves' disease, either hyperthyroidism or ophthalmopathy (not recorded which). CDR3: CASSVAPTVLYGYTF. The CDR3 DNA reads TGTGCCAGCAGCGTAGCCCCTACGGTGCTCTATGGCTACACCTTC.